A selection of T cell receptor beta chains follows, all from one sample in a study of blood T cell repertoires in COVID-19. Method: immunoSEQ multiplex PCR; TCRdb's copy keeps in-frame clones and lacks some. Of roughly 350,000 clones detected, around 87% appear once; the ten largest clones hold around 9.3%. The sample was peripheral blood. All receptors derive from a woman younger than 45 with COVID-19, enrolled during active disease. Both conserved end residues are part of each CDR3. A D gene is named only where the DNA matches it firmly. Clone size appears in some rows only: once, few, many, or a class for an expanded clone.

clone_size j_call v_call cdr3_length d_call cdr3_aa cdr3_nt
NA TRBJ2-1 TRBV7-9 12 NA CASSLGLGEQFF TGTGCCAGCAGCTTAGGGCTGGGCGAGCAGTTCTTC
NA TRBJ2-1 TRBV12-1 15 NA CASSFDSGSAGEQFF TGTGCCAGCAGCTTTGATAGCGGGTCAGCAGGTGAGCAGTTCTTC
NA TRBJ2-7 TRBV29-1 12 NA CSVGAGSYEQYF TGCAGCGTTGGGGCAGGTAGTTACGAGCAGTACTTC
NA TRBJ2-7 TRBV7-6 14 NA CASSLGSRTYEQYF TGTGCCAGCAGCTTGGGCTCAAGGACCTACGAGCAGTACTTC
few TRBJ1-3 TRBV7-3 14 NA CASSRGGPGNTIYF TGTGCCAGCAGCCGCGGCGGCCCTGGAAACACCATATATTTT
NA TRBJ2-7 TRBV6-2/TRBV6-3 14 NA CASSYRQTIYEQYF TGTGCCAGCAGTTACCGACAGACGATCTACGAGCAGTACTTC
NA TRBJ1-2 TRBV3-1/TRBV3-2 15 NA CASSQLSSSNYGYTF TGTGCCAGCAGCCAACTATCTTCTTCTAACTATGGCTACACCTTC
NA TRBJ2-3 TRBV28 19 TRBD1 CASSTDRAWGRTSTDTQYF TGTGCCAGCAGTACCGACAGGGCCTGGGGGCGGACAAGCACAGATACGCAGTATTTT
few TRBJ1-5 TRBV7-8 15 NA CASSLGWGLDQPQHF TGTGCCAGCAGCTTAGGGTGGGGGCTGGATCAGCCCCAGCATTTT
once TRBJ2-2 TRBV4-2 17 NA CASSQENEAARAGELFF TGTGCCAGCAGCCAAGAAAATGAGGCGGCGAGAGCCGGGGAGCTGTTTTTT
NA TRBJ2-7 TRBV9 13 NA CASSVSGSHEQYF TGTGCCAGCAGCGTGTCGGGGTCTCACGAGCAGTACTTC
once TRBJ2-7 TRBV28 14 TRBD2 CASTPGRVLYEQYF TGTGCCAGCACCCCGGGGAGGGTGCTCTACGAGCAGTACTTC
NA TRBJ1-1 TRBV5-1 15 NA CASRSQGRMNTEAFF TGCGCCAGCAGGTCTCAGGGTCGAATGAACACTGAAGCTTTCTTT
NA TRBJ1-1 TRBV6-5 14 NA CASATGPANTEAFF TGTGCCAGCGCGACAGGACCAGCGAACACTGAAGCTTTCTTT
once TRBJ1-4 TRBV10-3 13 TRBD1 CAIGDRNNEKLFF TGTGCCATCGGGGACAGGAATAATGAAAAACTGTTTTTT
NA TRBJ1-1 TRBV4-2 16 NA CASSQAGRDYYTEAFF TGTGCCAGCAGCCAAGCCGGCCGGGACTATTACACCGAAGCTTTCTTT
NA TRBJ1-2 TRBV3-1/TRBV3-2 15 TRBD1 CASSHRDRPSYGYTF TGTGCCAGCAGCCACCGGGACAGGCCTTCCTATGGCTACACCTTC
NA TRBJ2-5 TRBV28 15 NA CASSLAGSVQETQYF TGTGCCAGCAGTTTAGCCGGGTCCGTTCAAGAGACCCAGTACTTC
NA TRBJ2-7 TRBV7-2 14 NA CASSFLTETYEQYF TGTGCCAGCAGCTTTCTGACAGAGACCTACGAGCAGTACTTC
NA TRBJ2-2 TRBV21-1 13 NA CASSKKRPGELFF TGTGCCAGCAGCAAAAAGAGGCCCGGGGAGCTGTTTTTT
NA TRBJ2-7 TRBV29-1 12 TRBD1 CSAGQGAPEQYF TGCAGCGCTGGACAGGGTGCGCCAGAGCAGTACTTC
few TRBJ2-5 TRBV7-2 12 NA CASSPEAETQYF TGTGCCAGCAGCCCAGAGGCCGAGACCCAGTACTTC